This is a list of T cell receptor beta chains from one sample in a study of T cell changes during pregnancy in multiple sclerosis. Assay used: immunoSEQ multiplex PCR; TCRdb lists only in-frame clones, some missing. Of more than 80,000 clones listed, 90% to 95% are singletons. The sequencing used peripheral blood, collected in the second trimester of pregnancy. Receptor source: a female donor with multiple sclerosis, enrolled in a pregnancy study. Each CDR3 is given with its conserved first and last residue. D genes are given only for firm matches.

V	D	J	CDR3
TRBV4-1	TRBD1	TRBJ2-1	CASSHGTGGFNEQFF
TRBV6-4	-	TRBJ2-4	CASSDSGRTDFNIAKNIQYF
TRBV7-6	TRBD2	TRBJ2-5	CASSPTGLDQETQYF
TRBV27	TRBD1	TRBJ2-2	CASRPSGTVPTGELFF
TRBV7-2	TRBD2	TRBJ2-1	CASSLSLAGAYNEQFF
TRBV7-9	-	TRBJ2-1	CASSSNKGLPHEQFF
TRBV29-1	-	TRBJ2-1	CSVQQVNEQFF
TRBV7-9	TRBD2	TRBJ2-1	CASSLAGGPLNEQFF
TRBV14	-	TRBJ1-2	CASSQEAGDYGYTF
TRBV30	TRBD2	TRBJ2-1	CAWSWGGSNSNEQFF
TRBV27	TRBD2	TRBJ2-1	CASSLSGTSGRYNEQFF
TRBV7-3	-	TRBJ1-5	CASSPDPGLQPQHF
TRBV11-3	-	TRBJ1-1	CASSPRRGKEAFF
TRBV27	TRBD1	TRBJ2-7	CASSFNPGGEQYF
TRBV7-8	TRBD2	TRBJ2-1	CASSLTLAPAYNEQFF
TRBV6-1	TRBD1	TRBJ1-3	CASSEATGGTGNTIYF
TRBV2	TRBD1	TRBJ1-1	CASSSGQGRTEAFF
TRBV7-3	-	TRBJ2-3	CASSTAGGTQYF
TRBV28	-	TRBJ1-2	CASSPVTVNYGYTF
TRBV2	-	TRBJ2-5	CASSETSIQETQYF
TRBV27	-	TRBJ1-5	CASSLRLAKNQPQHF
TRBV9	-	TRBJ1-1	CASSVTGYSEAFF
TRBV2	-	TRBJ1-5	CASRPVSGQPQHF
TRBV30	TRBD2	TRBJ2-1	CAWSVGLASYNEQFF
TRBV27	-	TRBJ1-1	CASSLGFRPNTEAFF
TRBV28	-	TRBJ1-4	CASSFRGHALNEKLFF
TRBV19	-	TRBJ1-2	CASHTGTKIYGYTF
TRBV29-1	-	TRBJ1-2	CSVVIADGNGYTF
TRBV2	-	TRBJ2-7	CASSPTGLGEQYF
TRBV7-9	-	TRBJ1-1	CASSLVLGPTEAFF
TRBV7-6	TRBD1	TRBJ2-7	CASSLLVLEDRVNPPDFYEQYF
TRBV27	TRBD2	TRBJ2-1	CASTSRLAITGEQFF
TRBV5-6	-	TRBJ1-2	CASSTGYGYTF
TRBV5-1	-	TRBJ1-2	CASSQLPGPGYTF
TRBV4-2	TRBD2	TRBJ2-2	CASSRRTSGTGELFF
TRBV6-5	TRBD1	TRBJ2-7	CASSIGTGGYEQYF
TRBV29-1	-	TRBJ2-7	CSVETQNTYEQYF
TRBV9	-	TRBJ1-4	CASSVGGATNEKLFF
TRBV5-1	TRBD2	TRBJ2-1	CASSLGIAGSYNEQFF
TRBV5-1	TRBD1	TRBJ2-7	CASSLTAPTGPYEQYF
TRBV27	TRBD1	TRBJ1-1	CASSETGSTEAFF
TRBV11-3	TRBD1	TRBJ2-7	CASSPGDRGDEQYF
TRBV11-3	-	TRBJ2-5	CASSHRERETQYF
TRBV7-9	TRBD2	TRBJ2-1	CASSLGTSGSYNEQFF
TRBV7-9	-	TRBJ2-7	CASSPWGAYEQYF
TRBV30	-	TRBJ1-3	CAWSVRFRTIYF
TRBV6-5	-	TRBJ2-5	CASSYRGLREEETQYF
TRBV5-4	-	TRBJ1-1	CASSPSGFTEAFF
TRBV7-9	TRBD1	TRBJ1-2	CASSANRGQRGYTF
TRBV5-4	TRBD1	TRBJ1-2	CASSLAGQSYGYTF
TRBV27	TRBD2	TRBJ2-1	CASSLFTSGVSYNEQFF
TRBV7-3	TRBD1	TRBJ1-1	CASSPDRQGGRNTEAFF
TRBV7-9	TRBD2	TRBJ2-7	CASSLTLASGTYEQYF
TRBV19	-	TRBJ2-1	CASSRTIKTGDNEQFF
TRBV27	-	TRBJ1-5	CASSPQTPYKPQHF
TRBV9	TRBD2	TRBJ2-7	CASSVKGTSGRDYEQYF
TRBV7-6	-	TRBJ1-1	CASSLGGITEAFF